This TCR beta chain was retrieved from a study of Graves' ophthalmopathy and Graves' hyperthyroidism. Study-wide points: Clonotypes were expanded in thyroid at above 0.001 frequency, and most also appeared in blood.

To note about this clonotype: The antigen remains unidentified.

Amplification of TCR beta CDR3 regions used RNA transcripts. HTBI primers were used in a first-round RT-PCR, which preceded a second-round multiplex PCR. TCRdb itself ran the multiplex PCR reads through MiXCR, one entry per CDR3 protein. The sample shows 500,000 to 600,000 distinct CDR3 sequences, about 40% of them seen only once. The sequenced sample was peripheral blood or thyroid tissue (not recorded which). This TCR came from an adult man with Graves' hyperthyroidism.

The CDR3 nucleotides read TGTGCCAGCAGCCCTTCGGGACGGCGGGTTGGGGAAGGGCAGTACTTC. It encodes CASSPSGRRVGEGQYF. The gene calls are TRBV28 and TRBJ2-7; D possibly matches TRBD1 or TRBD2 (5 bases each). The CDR3 consists of 16 residues. V lost 6 bases and J 9 bases, leaving 27 bases between the germline ends. In germline, CDR1 is MDHEN, CDR2 SYDVKM.